The 30 T cell receptor beta chains listed next were all sequenced from one sample in a study of vaccination and CD4 T cells after COVID-19. Sequence data for DNA of cultured CD4+ T cells were generated by the Oncomine TCR Beta short-read assay. TCRdb recomputed calls from the PCR reads with MiXCR, one row per CDR3 protein. The sample contains over 15,000 distinct CDR3 sequences, approximately 33% of which appear only once. These TCRs' antigens remain unknown. Treatment described: roughly 11-day PBMC culture with coronavirus spike peptide pools or control peptides (ViraFEST assay). Sequenced input: cultured CD4+ T cells from blood. The receptors here all came from a human donor with COVID-19.

V is TRBV11-2 and J is TRBJ2-2, with D unclear. The CDR3 length is 15 residues. Germline V gene lookup returns CDR1 SGHAT and CDR2 FQNNGV. Trimming removed 3 bases at V and 2 bases at J, with 10 bases between. The CDR3 region is CASSFRTFNTGELFF. The CDR3 DNA is TGTGCCAGCAGCTTTCGAACCTTTAACACCGGGGAGCTGTTTTTT.

The chain links TRBV20-1 to TRBJ2-3; 8 bases fit TRBD2. The CDR3 length is 16 residues. Germline CDR1 and CDR2: DFQATT and SNEGSKA (reference sequence). Losses at the gene ends were 0 bases for V and 2 bases for J; bases not matched to a gene: 7. In nucleotides, the CDR3 is TGCAGTGCTAGAGATCCGGGGGGGGGCACCACAGATACGCAGTATTTT. Amino acids: CSARDPGGGTTDTQYF.

The chain combines TRBV5-1 with TRBJ2-7; D possibly corresponds to TRBD1 (6 bases). Germline V gives CDR1 SGHRS, CDR2 YFSETQ. V shed 5 bases and J shed 3 bases, with 15 bases lying between them. This CDR3 contains 14 residues. CDR3 sequence reads: CASRLLGASYEQYF. The CDR3 DNA follows: TGCGCCAGCAGGCTCTTGGGGGCAAGCTACGAGCAGTACTTC.

V and J are TRBV18 and TRBJ1-1; 11 bases match TRBD1. CDR3 size: 16 residues. Germline values: CDR1 KGHSH, CDR2 LQKENI. V trimming: 3 bases; J trimming: 4 bases; junction bases outside the gene matches: 7. This chain's CDR3 is CASSPVGQGGITEAFF. In nucleotides, the CDR3 is TGTGCCAGCTCACCCGTGGGACAGGGGGGGATCACTGAAGCTTTCTTT.

This clonotype showed up just a few times. J is TRBJ1-4 and V is TRBV7-2; D gene ambiguous. The length of the CDR3 is 14 residues. Trimming removed 2 bases from V and 7 bases from J, with 11 bases in between. Germline V gene sequence: CDR1 SGHTA, CDR2 FQGNSA. CDR3 DNA sequence: TGTGCCAGCAGCTTAAATCAAGGGCGTGAAAAACTGTTTTTT. The encoded protein is CASSLNQGREKLFF.

This clonotype was seen a handful of times. This chain connects TRBV7-6 to TRBJ1-3; 9 positions match TRBD1. Per the germline V gene, CDR1 is SGHVS and CDR2 is FNYEAQ. The CDR3 contains 17 residues. With V trimmed by 1 base and J by 4 bases, 8 bases remained unmatched. CDR3: CASSLVPGQGAGNTIYF. CDR3 DNA: TGTGCCAGCAGCTTAGTTCCGGGACAGGGTGCCGGAAACACCATATATTTT.

This clonotype was seen a few times. V usage is TRBV6-5 and J usage is TRBJ1-2, with D uncertain. Per germline, CDR1 MNHEY and CDR2 SVGAGI. The CDR3 runs to 15 residues. Trimming shortened V by 0 bases and J by 4 bases, and 12 bases separated the two germline ends. CDR3 region: CASSYSRVSPYGYTF. The CDR3 nucleotides read TGTGCCAGCAGTTACTCGAGAGTCAGCCCCTATGGCTACACCTTC.

The rearrangement uses TRBV30 and TRBJ2-3, with 12 bases lining up with TRBD2. Unmatched junction bases numbered 8, after V lost 1 base and J lost 3 bases. CDR1 is GTSNPN and CDR2 is SVGIG in the germline V gene (reference sequence). This CDR3 has 17 amino acids. The DNA for the CDR3 is TGTGCCTGGAGTGCACTAGCGGGGGGTGGACCGACAGATACGCAGTATTTT. Translating it yields CAWSALAGGGPTDTQYF.

This chain connects TRBV20-1 to TRBJ1-1; 8 bases align to TRBD1. This CDR3 has 11 amino acids. Germline V gene data show CDR1 as DFQATT and CDR2 as SNEGSKA (reference sequence). Trimming at V came to 0 bases and at J to 10 bases, leaving 1 base not matched to a gene. CDR3 protein: CSARDGQGAFF. CDR3 in DNA: TGCAGTGCTAGAGATGGACAGGGAGCTTTCTTT.

This clonotype is medium-sized in the sample. This chain joins TRBV6-1 and TRBJ1-5, with D perhaps matching TRBD1 (6 bases). Germline assignment: CDR1 MNHNS and CDR2 SASEGT. The CDR3 length is 14 residues. Trimming removed 3 bases from V and 6 bases from J, with 12 bases in between. In DNA form, the CDR3 reads TGTGCCAGCAGTGAGACGCAGGGGATTCAGCCCCAGCATTTT. It translates to CASSETQGIQPQHF.

Only a few counts were recorded for this clonotype. The V gene is TRBV24-1, the J gene TRBJ2-5, with D possibly called TRBD1 or TRBD2 (6 bases each). V was trimmed by 4 bases and J by 5 bases, leaving 16 bases between them. The CDR3 totals 15 residues. Germline values: CDR1 KGHDR, CDR2 SFDVKD. The CDR3 DNA reads as TGTGCCACCAGTGACGTCAAGGGGGGCCGGGAGACCCAGTACTTC. Residues: CATSDVKGGRETQYF.

For this clonotype: Relative to the germline gene, one junction end is altered; a read error may explain this. The chain employs TRBV19 and TRBJ1-5; D unresolved. CDR1 and CDR2 (germline): LNHDA, SQIVND (reference sequence). The CDR3 extends over 16 amino acids. The CDR3 protein is CASSIGRGISNQPQRF. The CDR3 DNA reads TGTGCCAGTAGTATAGGGCGAGGGATTAGCAATCAGCCCCAGCGTTTT.

V gene TRBV7-8 combines with J gene TRBJ2-1; 9 bases line up with TRBD2. The CDR3 has 15 amino acids. The J segment lost 8 bases and the V segment lost 5 bases, leaving 10 bases of the junction unmatched. Germline values: CDR1 SGHVS, CDR2 FQNEAQ. The CDR3 is CASSGVRGGADEQFF. As DNA, the CDR3 is TGTGCCAGCAGCGGAGTCCGCGGGGGGGCAGATGAGCAGTTCTTC.

The rearrangement links TRBV6-5 to TRBJ2-7, with D possibly matching TRBD1 (6 bases). The CDR3 is 13 residues long. Looked up from germline, CDR1 is MNHEY and CDR2 is SVGAGI. V was shortened by 0 bases and J by 4 bases, with 7 bases between the two germline ends. The CDR3 loop is CASSYSRGYEQYF. The CDR3 nucleotides are TGTGCCAGCAGTTACTCCAGGGGTTACGAGCAGTACTTC.

In this sample, this clonotype turned up once. This chain uses TRBV7-2 with TRBJ2-3, with 8 bases identical to TRBD2. With V trimmed by 5 bases and J by 4 bases, 5 bases remained unmatched. The CDR3 is made up of 14 amino acids. Per germline, CDR1 SGHTA and CDR2 FQGNSA. The CDR3 loop is CASSLATSADTQYF. CDR3 nucleotide sequence: TGTGCCAGCAGCCTCGCGACTAGCGCAGATACGCAGTATTTT.

V is TRBV20-1 and J is TRBJ1-4; a weak D match, TRBD1 (5 bases). The CDR3 is 15 residues long. Trimming pared 4 bases from V and 7 bases from J, leaving 19 bases between. The germline CDR1 and CDR2 sequences are DFQATT and SNEGSKA (reference sequence). The CDR3 bases are TGCAGTGCTATCTCCCCCCGGGAGGGGTCTGAAAAACTGTTTTTT. Protein: CSAISPREGSEKLFF.

The chain recombines TRBV6-1 with TRBJ2-3; 13 bases are a match to TRBD2. This CDR3 has 14 amino acids. J gave up 6 bases and V 7 bases, and 4 bases lay outside the gene matches. Germline CDR1 MNHNS, CDR2 SASEGT. Here the CDR3 reads CASKTSGGVDTQYF. The DNA of the CDR3 is TGTGCCAGCAAAACTAGCGGGGGGGTTGATACGCAGTATTTT.

The V call is TRBV25-1, the J call TRBJ2-5; no firm D call. Germline assignment: CDR1 MGHDK and CDR2 SYGVNS. Trimming stripped 7 bases from V and 5 bases from J, with 8 bases between. There are 11 residues in the CDR3. The CDR3 DNA reads TGTGCCAGCAACTCACAGGAGACCCAGTACTTC. Encoded protein: CASNSQETQYF.

This clonotype qualifies as medium-sized. The chain has TRBV6-5 and TRBJ1-5; 7 nucleotides align to TRBD1. The germline CDR1 and CDR2 sequences are MNHEY and SVGAGI. With V trimmed by 2 bases and J by 2 bases, 3 bases remained unmatched. The CDR3 covers 15 residues. CDR3: CASSYGTAGNQPQHF. CDR3 in DNA: TGTGCCAGCAGTTACGGGACAGCGGGCAATCAGCCCCAGCATTTT.

V usage is TRBV6-4 and J usage is TRBJ1-6, with D uncertain. Germline V lookup: CDR1 MRHNA, CDR2 SNTAGT. The CDR3 length is 15 residues. Trimming pared 0 bases from V and 4 bases from J, leaving 7 bases between. The CDR3 loop is CASSDSKDYNSPLHF. The CDR3 nucleotides are TGTGCCAGCAGTGACTCGAAGGATTATAATTCACCCCTCCACTTT.

This clonotype was seen more than once but under ten times. The J gene is TRBJ2-2, the V gene TRBV24-1, with D tentatively TRBD1 (6 bases). Trimming took off 5 bases at V and 1 base at J, with 7 bases between the two ends. Germline CDR1 KGHDR, CDR2 SFDVKD. The CDR3 loop spans 14 amino acids. The CDR3 bases are TGTGCCACCAGTGCCAGGGGGAACACCGGGGAGCTGTTTTTT. Its translation is CATSARGNTGELFF.

This clonotype was seen just once. CDR3: CASSRQVWSNEQYF. Written as DNA, the CDR3 is TGTGCCAGCAGCCGACAAGTATGGTCCAACGAGCAGTACTTC. V gene TRBV5-4 combines with J gene TRBJ2-7, with D hard to call. From germline, CDR1 is SGHNT and CDR2 YYREEE (reference sequence). Trimming took off 4 bases at V and 5 bases at J, with 16 bases between the two ends. The CDR3 totals 14 residues. Drawing the rest from reference TRBV5-4 and TRBJ2-7, the complete variable domain is ETGVTQSPTHLIKTRGQQVTLRCSSQSGHNTVSWYQQALGQGPQFIFQYYREEENGRGNFPPRFSGLQFPNYSSELNVNALELDDSALYLCASSRQVWSNEQYFGPGTRLTVT.

The V and J genes are TRBV4-3 and TRBJ2-5, with D possibly being TRBD1 or TRBD2 (5 bases each). V lost 0 bases, J lost 7 bases, and 15 bases lay in between. The CDR3 runs 15 residues. Germline V gene data show CDR1 as LGHNA and CDR2 as YSLEER. The CDR3 sequence is CASSQDPPGRGTQYF. DNA for the CDR3: TGCGCCAGCAGCCAAGATCCCCCAGGGAGAGGGACCCAGTACTTC.

The genes are TRBV5-1 and TRBJ2-3; 10 bases are shared with TRBD2. This CDR3 is 14 amino acids long. Trimming cost V 2 bases and J 6 bases; bases outside gene matches: 3. Germline values: CDR1 SGHRS, CDR2 YFSETQ. This CDR3 reads CASSFGLAADTQYF. The CDR3 bases are TGCGCCAGCAGCTTCGGACTAGCGGCGGATACGCAGTATTTT.

The chain couples TRBV5-1 to TRBJ1-6, with D uncertain. From germline, CDR1 is SGHRS and CDR2 YFSETQ. The CDR3 is 14 amino acids. Trimming cost V 1 base and J 5 bases, with 7 bases left between them. CDR3 in amino acids: CASSLPDNNSPLHF. CDR3 nucleotide sequence: TGCGCCAGCAGCTTGCCAGATAATAATTCACCCCTCCACTTT.

The rearrangement joins TRBV5-4 to TRBJ2-1, with D tentatively TRBD1 (5 bases). This CDR3 has 16 amino acids. Trimming stripped 4 bases from V and 0 bases from J, with 14 bases between. Germline CDR1 and CDR2: SGHNT and YYREEE (reference sequence). The CDR3 sequence is CASSPARGGSYNEQFF. DNA of the CDR3: TGTGCCAGCAGCCCCGCTAGGGGCGGCTCCTACAATGAGCAGTTCTTC.

V is TRBV7-2 and J is TRBJ2-5; the match to TRBD2 covers 14 bases. This CDR3 spans 17 amino acids. Per the germline V gene, CDR1 is SGHTA and CDR2 is FQGNSA. Trimming at V came to 1 base and at J to 5 bases, leaving 6 bases not matched to a gene. The DNA for the CDR3 is TGTGCCAGCAGCTTAGTGACTAGCGGGGGGGCCCGGGAGACCCAGTACTTC. This translates into CASSLVTSGGARETQYF.

V is TRBV28 and J is TRBJ2-2; a weak D match, TRBD2 (5 bases). This CDR3 has 12 residues. CDR1 is MDHEN and CDR2 is SYDVKM in the germline V gene. Trimming took off 6 bases at V and 8 bases at J, with 10 bases between the two ends. This CDR3 is CASRLRAGELFF. The DNA for the CDR3 is TGTGCCAGCAGACTGCGGGCTGGGGAGCTGTTTTTT.

This chain uses TRBV11-2 with TRBJ2-5; 9 bases are a match to TRBD2. This CDR3 region has 19 residues. CDR1 and CDR2 from the germline V gene are SGHAT and FQNNGV. The trim removed 5 bases at V and 5 bases at J, leaving 21 bases unmatched. CDR3 sequence (DNA): TGTGCCAGCAGCCCCATCGGTTGGAGCGGGGGGACTTTTCGGGAGACCCAGTACTTC. Its protein product is CASSPIGWSGGTFRETQYF.

The chain has TRBV4-1 and TRBJ2-5; 10 bases agree with TRBD1. CDR3 size: 16 residues. The trim removed 3 bases at V and 4 bases at J, leaving 8 bases unmatched. Per the germline V gene, CDR1 is MGHRA and CDR2 is YSYEKL. The CDR3 region is CASSQAGTGARETQYF. In nucleotides, the CDR3 is TGCGCCAGCAGCCAGGCCGGGACAGGGGCCCGAGAGACCCAGTACTTC.